This T cell receptor (beta chain) emerged from a study of T cells in Graves' hyperthyroidism and ophthalmopathy. Deletions cut 7 bases from V and 0 bases from J, with 15 bases between. CDR3 length: 15 amino acids. Germline V lookup: CDR1 LNHDA, CDR2 SQIVND (reference sequence). Template material for amplifying TCR beta CDR3 regions consisted of RNA transcripts. Using the HTBI primer set, a first-round RT-PCR was run on the TCR CDR3. TCRdb re-called the multiplex PCR reads through MiXCR, storing one row per CDR3 protein. There are hundreds of thousands of distinct CDR3 sequences in the sample; roughly 50% occur only once, and 8% to 8.5% lies in the top ten.

V gene TRBV19 combines with J gene TRBJ1-1; D gene unclear. This clonotype originated in a young woman with Graves' hyperthyroidism. The sample comprised peripheral blood or thyroid tissue (not recorded which). In nucleotides, the CDR3 is TGTGCCAGTACCACAAGAGGTGCTATGAACACTGAAGCTTTCTTT. This translates into CASTTRGAMNTEAFF.